Listed below are T cell receptor beta chains from one sample, sequenced in a study of siplizumab effects on memory and regulatory T cells. Sequencing used immunoSEQ multiplex PCR; TCRdb keeps in-frame clones, though not all of them. The table includes tens of thousands of clones, roughly 96% detected once. Sample: naive CD4+ T cells sorted from blood. Receptors originate from a human donor in good health. Both conserved end residues are part of each CDR3. The D gene is left open where the match is weak. Clone size, where shown, is once, few, many, or a class for clones that have expanded.

clone_size cdr3_length d_call j_call v_call cdr3_nt cdr3_aa
NA 15 NA TRBJ1-1 TRBV7-9 TGTGCCAGCAGCCCCCTAATGTCTACGGGCACTGAAGCTTTCTTT CASSPLMSTGTEAFF
NA 14 NA TRBJ1-4 TRBV9 TGTGCCAGCAGCGTAGGAGGGATCTATGAAAAACTGTTTTTT CASSVGGIYEKLFF
NA 14 NA TRBJ1-1 TRBV5-4 TGTGCCAGCAGCTTGGGACCCAGTAACACTGAAGCTTTCTTT CASSLGPSNTEAFF
NA 14 NA TRBJ1-4 TRBV21-1 TGTGCCAGCAGCAAGGGACAGACTAATGAAAAACTGTTTTTT CASSKGQTNEKLFF
NA 15 NA TRBJ2-7 TRBV7-6 TGTGCCAGCAGCTTGGGCCCGGGACCACAATACGAGCAGTACTTC CASSLGPGPQYEQYF
NA 15 TRBD2 TRBJ2-1 TRBV10-3 TGTGCCATCAGTGAGCCCGGACTAGCGGACAATGAGCAGTTCTTC CAISEPGLADNEQFF
NA 11 NA TRBJ1-1 TRBV20-1 TGCAGTGCTAGAGAAGGGCTTGAAGCTTTCTTT CSAREGLEAFF
NA 14 TRBD2 TRBJ2-5 TRBV2 TGTGCCAGCATCCCCGGGACTAGCGCAGAGACCCAGTACTTC CASIPGTSAETQYF
few 14 NA TRBJ1-1 TRBV25-1 TGTGCCAGCATACCCCCGGGGGGGCACGCTGAAGCTTTCTTT CASIPPGGHAEAFF
once 15 TRBD1 TRBJ1-2 TRBV28 TGTGCCAGCAGTATGGATGGGACAGGGATTTACGGCTACACCTTT CASSMDGTGIYGYTF
few 15 NA TRBJ1-6 TRBV7-6 TGTGCCAGCAGCGCCCGGAGGGGGGATAATTCACCCCTCCACTTT CASSARRGDNSPLHF
NA 16 TRBD1 TRBJ2-1 TRBV7-6 TGTGCCAGCAGCCCATGGACAGGGGCTATCTTTTCTGAGCAGTTCTTC CASSPWTGAIFSEQFF
NA 14 NA TRBJ1-2 TRBV7-9 TGTGCCAGCAGCTTAGACCCAGGGGCTGGCGGCTACACCTTC CASSLDPGAGGYTF
NA 16 NA TRBJ1-5 TRBV6-6 TGTGCCAGCGGCGGAGGGGGAGCCCATAGCAATCAGCCCCAGCATTTT CASGGGGAHSNQPQHF
NA 15 NA TRBJ1-1 TRBV23-1 TGCGCCAGCAGTCAATCCGCAGGTGTGAACACTGAAGCTTTCTTT CASSQSAGVNTEAFF
NA 16 NA TRBJ2-3 TRBV9 TGTGCCAGCAGCGTAGCGACGGGGCACACGGGGGATACGCAGTATTTT CASSVATGHTGDTQYF
NA 15 TRBD1 TRBJ1-4 TRBV6-1 TGTGCCAGCAGTGAAACAGGGGGACTTAATGAAAAACTGTTTTTT CASSETGGLNEKLFF
NA 15 TRBD1 TRBJ2-1 TRBV28 TGTGCCAGCAGCAACGTCGACAGGGGCGACAATGAGCAGTTCTTC CASSNVDRGDNEQFF
NA 15 NA TRBJ2-2 TRBV19 TGTGCCAGTAGTATACAGGACCCGAACACCGGGGAGCTGTTTTTT CASSIQDPNTGELFF
NA 16 NA TRBJ2-5 TRBV4-1 TGCGCCAGCAGCCAGCGAAAAGATTTTCTCAGGGAGACCCAGTACTTC CASSQRKDFLRETQYF
NA 15 NA TRBJ2-1 TRBV5-6 TGTGCCAGCAGCTTGACCTCGGGGCTGACTGATGAGCAGTTCTTC CASSLTSGLTDEQFF
NA 14 NA TRBJ2-5 TRBV5-8 TGTGCCAGCAGCTTGCCAGGGACGAGGGAGACCCAGTACTTC CASSLPGTRETQYF
NA 15 NA TRBJ2-2 TRBV11-2 TGTGCCAGCAGCTCTTGGACAGCGAACACCGGGGAGCTGTTTTTT CASSSWTANTGELFF
NA 12 NA TRBJ2-3 TRBV7-2 TGTGCCAGCAGCCGGCCCCCAGATACGCAGTATTTT CASSRPPDTQYF
NA 15 TRBD1 TRBJ1-2 TRBV6-5 TGTGCCAGCAGGCCCGGGACAGGATTTAATTATGGCTACACCTTC CASRPGTGFNYGYTF
NA 12 TRBD2 TRBJ2-7 TRBV11-2 TGTGCCAGCAGCTTATGGGGGGGAGAGCAGTACTTC CASSLWGGEQYF
NA 12 NA TRBJ2-3 TRBV7-8 TGTGCCAGCAGCGACCAACTGGGTACGCAGTATTTT CASSDQLGTQYF
NA 11 NA TRBJ2-7 TRBV9 TGTGCCAGCAGCGTAGGGGCCGAGCAGTACTTC CASSVGAEQYF
once 15 TRBD1 TRBJ2-2 TRBV11-3 TGTGCCAGCAGCTTAGGACAGGGCCCCTCCGGGGAGCTGTTTTTT CASSLGQGPSGELFF
NA 13 NA TRBJ1-6 TRBV30 TGTGCCTGGGACTCGGCCTATAATTCACCCCTCCACTTT CAWDSAYNSPLHF
NA 13 NA TRBJ1-5 TRBV7-2 TGTGCCAGCAGCCAGTATAGCAATCAGCCCCAGCATTTT CASSQYSNQPQHF
NA 15 NA TRBJ2-2 TRBV19 TGTGCCAGTAGTCGGGCAGCTTTAAACACCGGGGAGCTGTTTTTT CASSRAALNTGELFF
NA 14 NA TRBJ1-3 TRBV19 TGTGCCAGTAGTTGGGGGAATACTGGAAACACCATATATTTT CASSWGNTGNTIYF
NA 14 TRBD1 TRBJ1-6 TRBV7-3 TGTGCCAGCAGCTTTACAGGGGTAAATTCACCCCTCCACTTT CASSFTGVNSPLHF
NA 15 NA TRBJ2-7 TRBV25-1 TGTGCCAGCAGTGCTTCCTTACAGGGCTCCTACGAGCAGTACTTC CASSASLQGSYEQYF
NA 17 TRBD2 TRBJ2-7 TRBV4-2 TGTGCCAGCAGCCTCCCGACTAGCGGGGTTCCTACCTACGAGCAGTACTTC CASSLPTSGVPTYEQYF
NA 15 NA TRBJ1-3 TRBV18 TGTGCCAGCTCACCAGTGCAGCCACCTGGAAACACCATATATTTT CASSPVQPPGNTIYF
NA 15 NA TRBJ1-5 TRBV19 TGTGCCAGTAGGGCAGGCCAAAATAGCAATCAGCCCCAGCATTTT CASRAGQNSNQPQHF
NA 14 TRBD1 TRBJ1-3 TRBV5-4 TGTGCCAGCAGCCCAGGGACAGTTGGAAACACCATATATTTT CASSPGTVGNTIYF
NA 15 TRBD2 TRBJ2-1 TRBV7-3 TGTGCCAGCAGCTTAGGCGGGGGGTCCTACAATGAGCAGTTCTTC CASSLGGGSYNEQFF
NA 18 TRBD1 TRBJ1-2 TRBV30 TGTGCCTGGAGTGTACCAGATTTTTGGGGGACAGGGGGTCATGGCTACACCTTC CAWSVPDFWGTGGHGYTF
NA 14 TRBD2 TRBJ2-3 TRBV7-2 TGTGCCAGCAGCCGGACTAGCGGGGGCGATACGCAGTATTTT CASSRTSGGDTQYF